A selection of T cell receptor beta chains follows, all from one sample in a study of T cell responses to AZD1222 COVID-19 vaccine. The table came from immunoSEQ multiplex PCR; TCRdb's copy has only in-frame clones and leaves some out. Among under 70,000 clones listed, around 89% were seen once. This specimen was peripheral blood, taken 28 days after the second AZD1222 dose. These receptor sequences come from an adult who received the AZD1222 COVID-19 vaccine. The conserved cysteine and the conserved F or W are not part of the CDR3 here. Fields, in order: V gene, J gene, CDR3 protein.

V: TRBV28
J: TRBJ1-2
CDR3: ASTLTGAYGYT

V: TRBV11-1
J: TRBJ1-2
CDR3: ASSLNPSSGYT

V: TRBV6-1
J: TRBJ2-5
CDR3: ASSEGVQKETQY

V: TRBV5-1
J: TRBJ1-2
CDR3: ASSPGLGRYGYT

V: TRBV19
J: TRBJ2-3
CDR3: ASSTGTATDTQY

V: TRBV7-3
J: TRBJ1-1
CDR3: ASARGNIGTGKNTEAF

V: TRBV3-1/TRBV3-2
J: TRBJ1-2
CDR3: ASSQASSNYGYT

V: TRBV3-1/TRBV3-2
J: TRBJ1-3
CDR3: ASSQGIPGNGNTIY

V: TRBV7-8
J: TRBJ1-3
CDR3: ASSPSGPLTNTIY

V: TRBV18
J: TRBJ2-3
CDR3: ASSRQTSGSTDTQY

V: TRBV2
J: TRBJ2-1
CDR3: ASSDGGLAIGEQF

V: TRBV6-5
J: TRBJ1-1
CDR3: ASSYVQGARTEAF

V: TRBV6-5
J: TRBJ1-2
CDR3: ASRTTGQGGAGYT

V: TRBV4-1
J: TRBJ1-1
CDR3: ASEQVQGKNTEAF

V: TRBV7-8
J: TRBJ1-4
CDR3: ASRTGTGNEKLF

V: TRBV29-1
J: TRBJ1-2
CDR3: SVGWGQDGYT